In this sample, the clone carrying this TCR beta chain turned up a few times. The sample is drawn from a study of response to subunit inactivated influenza vaccine. One entry per CDR3 protein results from TCRdb running MiXCR on the RT-PCR reads. The sample includes more than 450,000 distinct CDR3 sequences, approximately 10% of them seen just once. From germline, CDR1 is SQVTM and CDR2 ANQGSEA. The CDR3 covers 14 residues. Trimming shortened V by 6 bases and J by 0 bases, and 14 bases separated the two germline ends. These same data were also listed under a study on T cells expressing NK-cell markers. That source notes: The cDNA for TCR beta came from 5'RACE template switching with UMIs.

The V gene is TRBV29-1, the J gene TRBJ1-2; perhaps TRBD1 as D (6 bases). This clonotype originated in a man aged 50 to 60 who received an inactivated influenza vaccine. The source material was PBMCs from blood, sampled on the day of vaccination. The CDR3 protein is CSVVDSGTNYGYTF. As DNA, the CDR3 is TGCAGCGTAGTGGACAGCGGGACTAACTATGGCTACACCTTC.